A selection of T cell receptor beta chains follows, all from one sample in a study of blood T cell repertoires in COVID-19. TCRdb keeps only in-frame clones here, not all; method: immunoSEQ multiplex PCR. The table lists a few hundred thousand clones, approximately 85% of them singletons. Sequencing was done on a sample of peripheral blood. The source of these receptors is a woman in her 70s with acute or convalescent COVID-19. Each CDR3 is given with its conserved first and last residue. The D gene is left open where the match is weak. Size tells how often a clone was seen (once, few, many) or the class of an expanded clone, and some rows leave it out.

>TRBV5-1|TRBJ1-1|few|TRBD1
CASSLVRGGAMTFF
TGCGCCAGCAGCTTGGTGCGAGGGGGCGCGATGACTTTCTTT
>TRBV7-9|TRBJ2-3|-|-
CASSLSRGPDTQYF
TGTGCCAGCAGCTTATCTAGGGGTCCAGATACGCAGTATTTT
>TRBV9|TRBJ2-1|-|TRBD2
CASSARGSGLDNEQFF
TGTGCCAGCAGCGCCAGAGGTTCGGGACTAGACAATGAGCAGTTCTTC
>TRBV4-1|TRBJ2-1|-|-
CASSHHNEQFF
TGCGCCAGCAGCCACCATAATGAGCAGTTCTTC
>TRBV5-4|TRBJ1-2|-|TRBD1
CASSYGTGSFGYTF
TGTGCCAGCAGCTATGGGACAGGGTCGTTCGGCTACACCTTC
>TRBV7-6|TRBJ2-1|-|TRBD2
CASSLGGGSYNEQFF
TGTGCCAGCAGCTTAGGGGGGGGGTCCTACAATGAGCAGTTCTTC
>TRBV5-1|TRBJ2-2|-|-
CASSFEGTGELFF
TGCGCCAGCAGCTTTGAGGGCACCGGGGAGCTGTTTTTT
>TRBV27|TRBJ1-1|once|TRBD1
CASSFYPPRGTGEAFF
TGTGCCAGCAGTTTCTATCCGCCTAGGGGGACAGGTGAAGCTTTCTTT
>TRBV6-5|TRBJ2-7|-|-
CASSAGTSNYEQYF
TGTGCCAGCAGCGCCGGGACATCCAACTACGAGCAGTACTTC
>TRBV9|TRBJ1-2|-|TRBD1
CASSVGGGAGYGYTF
TGTGCCAGCAGCGTAGGAGGGGGCGCTGGATATGGCTACACCTTC
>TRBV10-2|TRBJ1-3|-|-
CASSRDSFSGNTIYF
TGCGCCAGCAGTCGCGACAGCTTCTCTGGAAACACCATATATTTT
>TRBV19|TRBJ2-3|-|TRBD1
CASSISGQGRTDTQYF
TGTGCCAGTAGTATCTCGGGACAGGGTCGCACAGATACGCAGTATTTT
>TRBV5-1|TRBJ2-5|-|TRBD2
CASSLGLASETQYF
TGCGCCAGCAGCTTGGGACTAGCATCAGAGACCCAGTACTTC
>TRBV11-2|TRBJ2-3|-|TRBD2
CASSFGTNTDTQYF
TGTGCCAGCAGCTTTGGGACTAACACAGATACGCAGTATTTT
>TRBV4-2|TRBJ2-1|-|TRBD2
CASSQVRGGAYNEQFF
TGTGCCAGCAGCCAAGTTCGCGGGGGGGCCTACAATGAGCAGTTCTTC
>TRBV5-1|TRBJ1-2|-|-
CASSQGGQGHGYTF
TGCGCCAGCAGCCAAGGCGGGCAGGGGCATGGCTACACCTTC
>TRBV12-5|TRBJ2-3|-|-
CASGPTSSPGSQYF
TGTGCTAGTGGACCTACTAGCTCCCCGGGGTCGCAGTATTTT